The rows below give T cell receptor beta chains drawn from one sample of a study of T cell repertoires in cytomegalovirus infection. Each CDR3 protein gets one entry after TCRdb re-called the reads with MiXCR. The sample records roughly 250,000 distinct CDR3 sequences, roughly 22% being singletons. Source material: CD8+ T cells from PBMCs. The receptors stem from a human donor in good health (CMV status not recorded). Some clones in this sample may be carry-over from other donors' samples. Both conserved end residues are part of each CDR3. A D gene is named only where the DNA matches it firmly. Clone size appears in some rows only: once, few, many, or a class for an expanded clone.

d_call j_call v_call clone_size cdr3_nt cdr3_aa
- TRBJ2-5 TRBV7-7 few TGTGCCAGCAGCACCGGACAGTCGTTAGAGACCCAGTACTTC CASSTGQSLETQYF
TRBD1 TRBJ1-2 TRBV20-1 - TGCAGTGCTAGAGATTGGGGACAGGGTATAGACTATGGCTACACCTTC CSARDWGQGIDYGYTF
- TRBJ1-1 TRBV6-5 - TGTGCCAGCAGTTACGAAAGTCGGACAAGGGAAGCTTTCTTT CASSYESRTREAFF
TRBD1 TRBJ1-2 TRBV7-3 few TGTGCCAGCAGCGGGACAGGTATCGGCTATGGCTACACCTTC CASSGTGIGYGYTF
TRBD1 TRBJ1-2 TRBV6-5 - TGTGCCAGCGGACAGGTCTATGGCTACACCTTC CASGQVYGYTF
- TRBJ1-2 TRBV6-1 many TGTGCCAGCAGTGAAGCTTTGACCTTCTTC CASSEALTFF
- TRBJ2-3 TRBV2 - TGTGCCAGCAGTGATTGGACTCGCGGAAATACGCAGTATTTT CASSDWTRGNTQYF
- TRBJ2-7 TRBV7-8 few TGTGCCAGCAGCTTAGAGGCTTATCGGGAGCAGTACTTC CASSLEAYREQYF
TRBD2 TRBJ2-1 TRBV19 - TGTGCCAGTAGTATTGAACGGGGGGTCTCCTACAATGAGCAGTTCTTC CASSIERGVSYNEQFF
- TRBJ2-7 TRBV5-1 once TGCGCCAGCAGCTTGTCATCTACGAGGGAGCAGTACTTC CASSLSSTREQYF
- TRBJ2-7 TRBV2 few TGTGCCAGCCTTGGAGTCGATTCCTACGAGCAGTACTTC CASLGVDSYEQYF
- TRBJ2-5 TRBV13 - TGTGCCAGCAGCTTTTCGACAGCCGGAGAGACCCAGTACTTC CASSFSTAGETQYF
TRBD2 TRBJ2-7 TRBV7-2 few TGTGCCAGCAGCGGAGCCGGGACTAGCTTCGAGCAGTACTTC CASSGAGTSFEQYF
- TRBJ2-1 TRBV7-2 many TGTGCCAGCAGCTTAGTGGGGATATCTTACAATGAGCAGTTCTTC CASSLVGISYNEQFF
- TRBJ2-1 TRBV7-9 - TGTGCCAGCAGCCCCACGCCGGGGGAGTATGAGCAGTTCTTC CASSPTPGEYEQFF
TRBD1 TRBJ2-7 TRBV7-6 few TGTGCCAGCAGACCCGCAGGGGGCATTTACGAGCAGTACTTC CASRPAGGIYEQYF
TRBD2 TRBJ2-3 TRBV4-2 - TGTGCCAGCAGCCAGCCAGCGGGGGGGCCAACGGATACGCAGTATTTT CASSQPAGGPTDTQYF
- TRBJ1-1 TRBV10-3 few TGTGCCATCAGTGATAACAGGCCCACTGAAGCTTTCTTT CAISDNRPTEAFF
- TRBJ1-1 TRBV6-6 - TGTGCCAGCAGCGAACATGGAGGGGACACTGAAGCTTTCTTT CASSEHGGDTEAFF
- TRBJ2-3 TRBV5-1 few TGCGCCAGCAGCTTTTCGGAGGGGAAAAGCCATACGCAGTATTTT CASSFSEGKSHTQYF
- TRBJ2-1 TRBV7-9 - TGTGCCAGCAGTTGGGGTAGCGCCTACAATGAGCAGTTCTTC CASSWGSAYNEQFF
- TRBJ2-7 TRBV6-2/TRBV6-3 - TGTGCCAGCAGCCCAGGGGTCTCTCGGCACTTCGAGCAGTACTTC CASSPGVSRHFEQYF
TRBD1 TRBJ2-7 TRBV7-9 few TGTGCCAGCAGCTTGGGGACAGGGTACCACGAGCAGTACTTC CASSLGTGYHEQYF
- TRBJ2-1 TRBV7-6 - TGTGCCAGCAGCTTAGGGCGGGGCGCACACAATGAGCAGTTCTTC CASSLGRGAHNEQFF
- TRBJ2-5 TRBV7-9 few TGTGCCAGCAGCTTAGGAGGCCTATTGGAGACCCAGTACTTC CASSLGGLLETQYF
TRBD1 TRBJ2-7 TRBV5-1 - TGCGCCAGCAGCGCCGGGACAGTGGGATGGGACGAGCAGTACTTC CASSAGTVGWDEQYF